These 27 T cell receptor beta chains originate from one sample sequenced in a study of beta chain features in type 1 diabetes. Study-wide findings and caveats: Across all four CD4+ subsets, people with type 1 diabetes showed modestly shorter TCRB CDR3s.

These receptors have no known antigen. The sequenced template was cDNA made from the entire isolated RNA. Sequencing used immunoSEQ multiplex PCR; TCRdb keeps in-frame clones, though not all of them. Here the sample spans a few hundred thousand clones, approximately 13% being singletons. What was sequenced was naive CD4+ T cells from blood. The receptors stem from a woman aged 18-30 years with type 1 diabetes.

The V call is TRBV30, the J call TRBJ2-7, with 8 bases fitting TRBD2. V lost 3 bases to trimming and J lost 6 bases; unmatched junction nucleotides: 4. Germline assignment: CDR1 GTSNPN and CDR2 SVGIG (reference sequence). This CDR3 is 12 amino acids long. The CDR3 nucleotides are TGTGCCTGGAGCGGGGGGGGGCCCGAGCAGTACTTC. Translated: CAWSGGGPEQYF.

This sequence joins TRBV7-9 and TRBJ2-4; possibly TRBD2 for D (6 bases). Per germline, CDR1 SEHNR and CDR2 FQNEAQ (reference sequence). The germline V and J ends were trimmed by 0 bases and 8 bases, with 8 bases remaining between them. This CDR3 is built from 13 residues. The CDR3 region is CASSLAGGDIQYF. In DNA form, the CDR3 reads TGTGCCAGCAGCTTAGCGGGCGGGGACATTCAGTACTTC.

The genes are TRBV9 and TRBJ1-2, with D tentatively TRBD1 (5 bases). V shed 4 bases and J shed 3 bases, with 19 bases lying between them. The germline CDR1 and CDR2 sequences are SGDLS and YYNGEE. This CDR3 has 16 residues. The CDR3: CASSPRTGDGDYGYTF. As DNA, the CDR3 is TGTGCCAGCAGCCCTCGAACAGGTGATGGGGACTATGGCTACACCTTC. Using reference TRBV9 and TRBJ1-2 for the parts outside the CDR3, the full variable domain is DSGVTQTPKHLITATGQRVTLRCSPRSGDLSVYWYQQSLDQGLQFLIQYYNGEERAKGNILERFSAQQFPDLHSELNLSSLELGDSALYFCASSPRTGDGDYGYTFGSGTRLTVV.

This chain joins TRBV5-1 and TRBJ2-1; 11 nucleotides align to TRBD1. This CDR3 region has 17 residues. Germline loops: CDR1 SGHRS, CDR2 YFSETQ. V gave up 4 bases and J gave up 9 bases; unmatched junction bases: 15. CDR3 in DNA: TGCGCCAGCAGCCATGGACAGGGGGCGTCCAAAGCGGGTGAGCAGTTCTTC. Its protein is CASSHGQGASKAGEQFF. The full variable domain, rest sourced from reference TRBV5-1 and TRBJ2-1, is KAGVTQTPRYLIKTRGQQVTLSCSPISGHRSVSWYQQTPGQGLQFLFEYFSETQRNKGNFPGRFSGRQFSNSRSEMNVSTLELGDSALYLCASSHGQGASKAGEQFFGPGTRLTVL.

The rearrangement uses TRBV6-5 and TRBJ2-7; possible D gene TRBD2, 5 bases. CDR1 and CDR2 from the germline V gene are MNHEY and SVGAGI. CDR3 length: 13 amino acids. With 6 bases removed from V and 3 bases from J, the gap between germline ends came to 12 bases. This CDR3 reads CASSPGRDYEQYV. CDR3 nucleotides: TGTGCCAGCAGCCCCGGACGGGACTACGAGCAGTACGTC.

The rearrangement links TRBV7-2 to TRBJ2-7; 8 nucleotides align to TRBD2. Germline V CDR1 and CDR2: SGHTA, FQGNSA. The CDR3 has 15 residues. With 5 bases clipped from V and 4 bases from J, the junction kept 10 bases outside the gene matches. The CDR3 here is CASSLGLERPYEQYF. CDR3 nucleotide sequence: TGTGCCAGCAGCCTGGGACTAGAACGACCGTACGAGCAGTACTTC.

V and J are TRBV7-8 and TRBJ1-5; possibly TRBD1 for D (5 bases). Trimming removed 4 bases from V and 7 bases from J, with 14 bases in between. Looked up from germline, CDR1 is SGHVS and CDR2 is FQNEAQ. This CDR3 contains 14 residues. CDR3 sequence (DNA): TGTGCCAGCAGCTCCGGCCTAAGGGGACAGCCCCAGCATTTT. It yields the protein CASSSGLRGQPQHF.

This clone showed up just a few times. The chain joins TRBV19 to TRBJ2-1; D is possibly TRBD1 (5 bases). The V end lost 7 bases, the J end lost 0 bases, and 10 bases lay between the germline ends. The CDR3 is 14 residues long. Germline V gene data show CDR1 as LNHDA and CDR2 as SQIVND (reference sequence). CDR3 sequence (DNA): TGTGCCAGTAAAAGGGGCTACTCCTACAATGAGCAGTTCTTC. The encoded protein is CASKRGYSYNEQFF.

The chain is built from TRBV11-2 and TRBJ2-3; 14 bases agree with TRBD2. The V and J ends lost 2 bases and 7 bases, in that order; junction bases with no gene match: 14. Germline CDR1 SGHAT, CDR2 FQNNGV. CDR3 length: 19 amino acids. The CDR3 protein is CASSLSPKGLAGERNTQYF. The CDR3, as DNA: TGTGCCAGCAGCTTATCCCCTAAGGGACTAGCGGGAGAGAGGAATACGCAGTATTTT.

The chain has TRBV6-5 and TRBJ1-2; 8 positions agree with TRBD1. V lost 1 base, J lost 1 base, and 5 bases stayed unmatched. Per the germline V gene, CDR1 is MNHEY and CDR2 is SVGAGI. The CDR3 length is 16 residues. The CDR3 protein is CASSYFRGPLNYGYTF. CDR3 DNA sequence: TGTGCCAGCAGTTACTTCAGGGGGCCCCTTAACTATGGCTACACCTTC.

The chain recombines TRBV4-1 with TRBJ2-1; 7 nucleotides line up with TRBD1. This CDR3 contains 15 residues. Germline V lookup: CDR1 MGHRA, CDR2 YSYEKL. With 1 base clipped from V and 12 bases from J, the junction kept 12 bases outside the gene matches. CDR3 bases: TGCGCCAGCAGCCAAGGACAGGGAACGGTTCAGGGGCAGTTCTTC. It specifies CASSQGQGTVQGQFF.

This sequence joins TRBV9 and TRBJ1-1, with 7 bases fitting TRBD1. CDR3 length: 16 amino acids. Looked up from germline, CDR1 is SGDLS and CDR2 is YYNGEE. With V trimmed by 4 bases and J by 2 bases, 11 bases remained unmatched. CDR3 nucleotide sequence: TGTGCCAGCAGCCAATCTAGGACAGGCGTAAACACTGAAGCTTTCTTT. Translating it yields CASSQSRTGVNTEAFF.

This clone was counted only a few times. The chain uses TRBV30 and TRBJ2-3; D uncertain. The CDR3 has 12 residues. V was pared by 8 bases and J by 4 bases, with 13 bases between. Germline lookup yields CDR1 GTSNPN and CDR2 SVGIG (reference sequence). The CDR3 DNA follows: TGTGCCCGTGACCTCGAGGCAGATACGCAGTATTTT. Protein: CARDLEADTQYF.

This clone was counted between two and nine times. J is TRBJ2-5 and V is TRBV19; 7 bases are shared with TRBD2. Germline CDR1 reads LNHDA; CDR2 reads SQIVND (reference sequence). This CDR3 has 14 amino acids. J was trimmed by 5 bases and V by 6 bases; bases with no gene match: 9. The CDR3 DNA reads as TGTGCCAGTAGGGGTCGATCCGGGGGGGAGACCCAGTACTTC. Encoded protein: CASRGRSGGETQYF.

This clone has a single count. The chain couples TRBV5-4 to TRBJ2-1; 13 nucleotides agree with TRBD2. This CDR3 has 16 residues. The trim removed 4 bases at V and 5 bases at J, leaving 6 bases unmatched. Germline loops: CDR1 SGHNT, CDR2 YYREEE (reference sequence). The CDR3 spells CASSRTSGSNNNEQFF. The DNA of the CDR3 is TGTGCCAGCAGCCGGACTAGCGGGAGTAATAACAATGAGCAGTTCTTC.

This clone was seen a handful of times. The chain is built from TRBV5-1 and TRBJ2-1; 9 nucleotides match TRBD2. The CDR3 contains 18 residues. Germline V gives CDR1 SGHRS, CDR2 YFSETQ. After removal of 0 bases from V and 5 bases from J, the junction contained 12 bases not matched to a gene. CDR3: CASSLDSGRVRVDNEQFF. The CDR3 DNA follows: TGCGCCAGCAGCTTGGATAGCGGGAGAGTCCGGGTCGACAATGAGCAGTTCTTC.

This clone was seen a handful of times. The V call is TRBV18, the J call TRBJ2-6; no definite D call. Germline CDR1 KGHSH, CDR2 LQKENI. Between the trimmed V and J ends, which lost 6 bases and 2 bases, there was a span of 14 bases. This CDR3 is 16 amino acids long. CDR3 sequence: CASSLGWAAGANVLTF. In DNA, the CDR3 is TGTGCCAGCTCGTTGGGTTGGGCTGCTGGGGCCAACGTCCTGACTTTC. Full variable domain (outside the CDR3, taken from reference TRBV18 and TRBJ2-6): NAGVMQNPRHLVRRRGQEARLRCSPMKGHSHVYWYRQLPEEGLKFMVYLQKENIIDESGMPKERFSAEFPKEGPSILRIQQVVRGDSAAYFCASSLGWAAGANVLTFGAGSRLTVL.

The chain has TRBV2 and TRBJ2-1; TRBD2 aligns across 13 bases. The CDR3 consists of 15 residues. Germline values: CDR1 SNHLY, CDR2 FYNNEI. The junction had 6 bases not matched to a gene; V was cut back by 7 bases and J by 6 bases. CDR3 residues: CASKLAGGPSNEQFF. Here the CDR3 DNA reads TGTGCCAGCAAACTAGCGGGAGGGCCCAGCAATGAGCAGTTCTTC.

J is TRBJ1-2 and V is TRBV5-1; weak D call: TRBD1 (6 bases). This CDR3 has 15 residues. Germline V gene data show CDR1 as SGHRS and CDR2 as YFSETQ. Trimming took off 0 bases at V and 7 bases at J, with 16 bases between the two ends. In DNA form, the CDR3 reads TGCGCCAGCAGCTTGGAGGGCAGGGGAATTGGTGGCTACACCTTC. It codes for CASSLEGRGIGGYTF.

The chain joins TRBV9 to TRBJ2-3; 9 bases line up with TRBD2. The CDR3 spans 16 residues. CDR1 is SGDLS, CDR2 YYNGEE, per germline. V shed 0 bases and J 2 bases; nucleotides not matched to a gene: 4. The CDR3 nucleotides read TGTGCCAGCAGCGTAGGCGGGAGGGGCTACACAGATACGCAGTATTTT. It yields the protein CASSVGGRGYTDTQYF.

The genes are TRBV18 and TRBJ2-1; D perhaps matches TRBD2 (5 bases). CDR3 length equals 14 residues. Trimming took 0 bases from V and 9 from J, leaving 12 bases between them. The V gene's germline CDR1 is KGHSH and CDR2 LQKENI. DNA for the CDR3: TGTGCCAGCTCACCACCGAGCGGATCACTTGAGCAGTTCTTC. It specifies CASSPPSGSLEQFF.

The rearrangement links TRBV19 to TRBJ1-1; unclear D gene. V was clipped by 7 bases and J by 8 bases, with 11 bases between them. The CDR3 is 11 amino acids. CDR1 LNHDA and CDR2 SQIVND come from the germline V gene (reference sequence). CDR3 protein: CASKQLGEAFF. DNA of the CDR3: TGTGCCAGTAAACAGTTAGGAGAAGCTTTCTTT.

This clone has only a few counts. The chain links TRBV6-5 to TRBJ2-1; 10 nucleotides align to TRBD2. The germline V gene has CDR1 MNHEY and CDR2 SVGAGI. This CDR3 contains 14 residues. The V segment lost 6 bases and the J segment 4 bases; nucleotides outside the gene matches: 3. CDR3 amino acids: CASRMGLAYNEQFF. CDR3 bases: TGTGCCAGCAGAATGGGACTAGCGTACAATGAGCAGTTCTTC.

The chain combines TRBV18 with TRBJ2-2, with TRBD2 matching over 8 bases. The CDR3 contains 15 residues. CDR1 is KGHSH, CDR2 LQKENI, per germline. V dropped 3 bases and J dropped 7; count of bases not matched to a gene: 7. The CDR3 nucleotides are TGTGCCAGCTCACCGACGGCGGGAGGAAGCGGGGAGCTGTTTTTT. Encoded protein: CASSPTAGGSGELFF.

This chain connects TRBV7-3 to TRBJ2-1, with 7 bases fitting TRBD2. The CDR3 sequence is 15 residues long. The J segment lost 6 bases and the V segment lost 5 bases, leaving 10 bases of the junction unmatched. Germline CDR1 reads SGHTA; CDR2 reads FQGTGA. CDR3 loop: CASSPSPTSPNEQFF. In DNA, the CDR3 is TGTGCCAGCAGCCCTTCTCCGACTAGCCCCAATGAGCAGTTCTTC.

The chain combines TRBV15 with TRBJ2-3, with 7 nucleotides matching TRBD2. The CDR3 consists of 19 residues. The germline V gene encodes CDR1 LNHNV and CDR2 YYDKDF (reference sequence). The V segment lost 0 bases and the J segment 1 base; nucleotides outside the gene matches: 13. The CDR3 is CATSRDPRVGSGGTDTQYF. The CDR3 DNA reads as TGTGCCACCAGCAGAGATCCAAGGGTTGGGAGCGGGGGCACAGATACGCAGTATTTT.

The chain links TRBV7-2 to TRBJ1-5; D may be TRBD1 (5 bases). V was shortened by 1 base and J by 6 bases, with 13 bases between the two germline ends. Germline CDR1 SGHTA, CDR2 FQGNSA. This CDR3 is 15 amino acids long. For the CDR3, the DNA is TGTGCCAGCAGCTTAGGTGGGGGGGGGAGTCAGCCCCAGCATTTT. This encodes CASSLGGGGSQPQHF.